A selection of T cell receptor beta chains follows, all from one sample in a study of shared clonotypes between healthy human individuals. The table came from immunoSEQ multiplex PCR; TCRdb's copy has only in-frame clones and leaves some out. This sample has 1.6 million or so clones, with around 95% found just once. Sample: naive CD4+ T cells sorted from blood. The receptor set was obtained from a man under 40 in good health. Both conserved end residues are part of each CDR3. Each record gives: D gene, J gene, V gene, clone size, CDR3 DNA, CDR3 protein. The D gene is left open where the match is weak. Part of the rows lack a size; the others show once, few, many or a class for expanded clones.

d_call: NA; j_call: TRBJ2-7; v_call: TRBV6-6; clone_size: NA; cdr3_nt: TGTGCCAGTAGGGACTTCAATCCCGGCGACGAGCAGTACTTC; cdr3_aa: CASRDFNPGDEQYF
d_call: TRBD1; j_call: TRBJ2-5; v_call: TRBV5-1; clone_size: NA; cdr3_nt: TGCGCCAGCAGCTCCTGGGGACAGGGCCCTCAAGAGACCCAGTACTTC; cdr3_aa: CASSSWGQGPQETQYF
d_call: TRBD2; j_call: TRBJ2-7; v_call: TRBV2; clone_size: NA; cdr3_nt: TGTGCCAGCACCCCATCGGGGGGCTCCTACGAGCAGTACTTC; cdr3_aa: CASTPSGGSYEQYF
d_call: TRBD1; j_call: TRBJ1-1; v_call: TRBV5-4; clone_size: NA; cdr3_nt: TGTGCCAGCAGAGATACAGGGGGCCCTGGTACTGAAGCTTTCTTT; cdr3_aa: CASRDTGGPGTEAFF
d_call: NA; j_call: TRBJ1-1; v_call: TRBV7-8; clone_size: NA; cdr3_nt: TGTGCCAGCAGCTTAAGTTCGGGCAGTTCCACTGAAGCTTTCTTT; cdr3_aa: CASSLSSGSSTEAFF
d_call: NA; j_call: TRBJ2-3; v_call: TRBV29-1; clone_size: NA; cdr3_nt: TGCAGCGTTGCCGGGGCGAGAGATACGCAGTATTTT; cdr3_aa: CSVAGARDTQYF
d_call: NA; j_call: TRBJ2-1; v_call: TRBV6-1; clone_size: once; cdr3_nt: TGTGCCAGCACCATGGGTGCATACAATGAGCAGTTCTTC; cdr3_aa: CASTMGAYNEQFF
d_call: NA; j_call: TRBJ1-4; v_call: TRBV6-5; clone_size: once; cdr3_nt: TGTGCCAGCAGTTCTCCAGGGTCGGATGAAAAACTGTTTTTT; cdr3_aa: CASSSPGSDEKLFF
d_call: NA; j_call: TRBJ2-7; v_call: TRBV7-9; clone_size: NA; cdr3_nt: TGTGCCAGCAGCACCTCGAGGTGGGAGCAGTACTTC; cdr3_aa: CASSTSRWEQYF
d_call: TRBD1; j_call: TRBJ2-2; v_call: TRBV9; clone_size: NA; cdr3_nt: TGTGCCAGCAATCCATCAGGCAGGGGGATCGGGGAGCTGTTTTTT; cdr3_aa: CASNPSGRGIGELFF
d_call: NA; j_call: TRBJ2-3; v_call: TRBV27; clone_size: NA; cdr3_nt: TGTGCCAGCAGAGCCAGGGGCACAGATACGCAGTATTTT; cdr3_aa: CASRARGTDTQYF
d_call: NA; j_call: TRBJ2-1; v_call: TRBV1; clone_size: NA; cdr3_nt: TGCACCAGCAGCCAAGAAACCCGGGACCGCCCTCGATTTGAGCAGTTCTTC; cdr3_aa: CTSSQETRDRPRFEQFF
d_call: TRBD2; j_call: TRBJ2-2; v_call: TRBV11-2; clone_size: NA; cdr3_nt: TGTGCCAGCAGCCCAAGACTAGCGGGAGCCCCCGGGGAGCTGTTTTTT; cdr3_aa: CASSPRLAGAPGELFF
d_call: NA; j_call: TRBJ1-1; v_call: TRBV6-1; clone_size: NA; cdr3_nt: TGTGCCAGCAGTGAAGCGGGCCCAGTGGACTTT; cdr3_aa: CASSEAGPVDF
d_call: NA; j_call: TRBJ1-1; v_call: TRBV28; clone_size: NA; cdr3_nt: TGTGCCAGCTACCAACCAGGGCAGTCGCTGGCTTTCTTT; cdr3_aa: CASYQPGQSLAFF
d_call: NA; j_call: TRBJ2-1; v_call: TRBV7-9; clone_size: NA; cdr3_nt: TGTGCCAGCAGCTTAGCAGGGGGGAATGAGCAGTTCTTC; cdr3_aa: CASSLAGGNEQFF
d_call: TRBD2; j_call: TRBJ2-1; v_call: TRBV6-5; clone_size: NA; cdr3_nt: TGTGCCAGCAGTTATAGACTAGCGGGAGGGACTGAGCAGTTCTTC; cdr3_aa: CASSYRLAGGTEQFF
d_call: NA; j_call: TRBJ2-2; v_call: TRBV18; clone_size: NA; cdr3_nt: TGTGCCAGCTCACTCGGTCGCATCCGTCTTAACACCGGGGAGCTGTTTTTT; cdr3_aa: CASSLGRIRLNTGELFF
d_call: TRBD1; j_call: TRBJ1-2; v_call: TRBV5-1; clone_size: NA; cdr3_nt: TGCGCCAGCAGCTTGCAGGGACAGGGGGCGGCTGGCTACACCTTC; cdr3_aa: CASSLQGQGAAGYTF
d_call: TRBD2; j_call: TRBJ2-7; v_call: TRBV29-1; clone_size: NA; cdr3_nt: TGCAGCGTCGAGGGACTAGCGGGATCCTACGAGCAGTACTTC; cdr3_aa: CSVEGLAGSYEQYF
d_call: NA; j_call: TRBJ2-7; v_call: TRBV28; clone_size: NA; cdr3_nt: TGTGCCAGCAGCCTATTTGGCGGAAGCTCCTACGAGCAGTACTTC; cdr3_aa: CASSLFGGSSYEQYF
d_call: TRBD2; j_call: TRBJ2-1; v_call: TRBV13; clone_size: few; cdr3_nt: TGTGCCAGCACCCTGGGACTAGCGAACTACAATGAGCAGTTCTTC; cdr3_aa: CASTLGLANYNEQFF
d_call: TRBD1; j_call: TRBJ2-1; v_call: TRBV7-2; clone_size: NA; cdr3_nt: TGTGCCAGCAGCTTGTACGGGACAGGGGTATCCAATGAGCAGTTCTTC; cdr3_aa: CASSLYGTGVSNEQFF
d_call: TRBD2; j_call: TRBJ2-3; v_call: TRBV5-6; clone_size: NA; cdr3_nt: TGTGCCAGCAGCTTGGCGAGCGGGAGAAGCACAGATACGCAGTATTTT; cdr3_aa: CASSLASGRSTDTQYF
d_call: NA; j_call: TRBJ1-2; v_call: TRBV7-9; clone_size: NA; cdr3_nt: TGTGCCAGCAGCCTTCGGGACACCAGTCCCTATGGCTACACCTTC; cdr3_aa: CASSLRDTSPYGYTF
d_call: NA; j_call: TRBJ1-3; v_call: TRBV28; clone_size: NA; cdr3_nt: TGTGCCAGCGGGGAGACGGCGTTCTCTGGAAACACCATATATTTT; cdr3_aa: CASGETAFSGNTIYF
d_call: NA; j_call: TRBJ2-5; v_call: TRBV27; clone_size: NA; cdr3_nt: TGTGCCAGCAGTTTATCCGGGACCCACGGTGGAGAGACCCAGTACTTC; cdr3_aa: CASSLSGTHGGETQYF
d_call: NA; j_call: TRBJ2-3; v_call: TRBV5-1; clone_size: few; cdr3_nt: TGCGCCAGCAGCGATGGACGGGGCACAGATACGCAGTATTTT; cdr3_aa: CASSDGRGTDTQYF
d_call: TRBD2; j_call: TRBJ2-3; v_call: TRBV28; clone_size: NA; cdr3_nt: TGTGCCAGCAGTTTTCCCTTTAGCGGGAGGGCCCGCACAGATACGCAGTATTTT; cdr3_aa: CASSFPFSGRARTDTQYF
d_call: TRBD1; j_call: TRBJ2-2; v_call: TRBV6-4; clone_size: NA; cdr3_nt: TGTGCCAGCAGTGACAAGGGACAGGGGGCGAGCGGGGAGCTGTTTTTT; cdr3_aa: CASSDKGQGASGELFF
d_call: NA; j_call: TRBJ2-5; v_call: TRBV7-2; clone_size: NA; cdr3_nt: TGTGCCAGCAGCTTCAGACTAAAGATGGAGTTCGAGACCCAGTACTTC; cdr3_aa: CASSFRLKMEFETQYF
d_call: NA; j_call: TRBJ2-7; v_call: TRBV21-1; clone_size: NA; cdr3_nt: TGTGCCAGCGACCTACTAGAATTTTCCTCCGAGCAGTACTTC; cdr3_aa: CASDLLEFSSEQYF
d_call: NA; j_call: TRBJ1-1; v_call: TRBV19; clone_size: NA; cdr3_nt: TGTGCCAGTAGTATTGGGAGGGCGAACACTGAAGCTTTCTTT; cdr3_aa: CASSIGRANTEAFF
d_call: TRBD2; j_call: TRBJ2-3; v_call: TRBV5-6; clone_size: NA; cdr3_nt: TGTGCCAGTGTTCGGGGGAGGGGAGATACGCAGTATTTT; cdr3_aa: CASVRGRGDTQYF
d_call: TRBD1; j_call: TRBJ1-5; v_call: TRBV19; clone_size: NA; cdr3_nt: TGTGCCAGTAGTATAGAAGACAGGGGCAATCAGCCCCAGCATTTT; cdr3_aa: CASSIEDRGNQPQHF
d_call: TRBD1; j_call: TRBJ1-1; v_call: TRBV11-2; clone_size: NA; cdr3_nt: TGTGCCAGCAGCCGGGTAACAGGGGGCACTGAAGCTTTCTTT; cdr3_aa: CASSRVTGGTEAFF
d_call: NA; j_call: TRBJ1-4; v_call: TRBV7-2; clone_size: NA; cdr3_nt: TGTGCCAGCAGCCCCGACCGGGCCCTTAATGAAAAACTGTTTTTT; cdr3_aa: CASSPDRALNEKLFF
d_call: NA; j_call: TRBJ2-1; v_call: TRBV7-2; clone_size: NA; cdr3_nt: TGTGCCAGCAGCTTAGAGGGGGGGCTCGGTGAGCAGTTCTTC; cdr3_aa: CASSLEGGLGEQFF
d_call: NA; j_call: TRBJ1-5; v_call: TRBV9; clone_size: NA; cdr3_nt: TGTGCCAGCAGCCCCGACCCGGGAGACGGGATCCAGCCCCAGCATTTT; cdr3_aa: CASSPDPGDGIQPQHF
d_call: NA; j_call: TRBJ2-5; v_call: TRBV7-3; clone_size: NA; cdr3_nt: TGTGCCAGCAGCCCCGGGGCAGAAGAGACCCAGTACTTC; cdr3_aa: CASSPGAEETQYF
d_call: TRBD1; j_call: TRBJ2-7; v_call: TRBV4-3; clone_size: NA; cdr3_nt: TGCGCCAGCAGCCTCAGGACAGGGAGGTCTTACGAGCAGTACTTC; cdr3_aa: CASSLRTGRSYEQYF
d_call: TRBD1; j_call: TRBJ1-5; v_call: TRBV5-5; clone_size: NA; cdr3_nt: TGTGCCAGCAGCCTAGACAGGGCCAATCAGCCCCAGCATTTT; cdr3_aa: CASSLDRANQPQHF
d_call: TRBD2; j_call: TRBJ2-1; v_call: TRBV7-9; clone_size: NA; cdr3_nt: TGTGCCAGCAGCTTATACCCTAGCGGGGTTAGCTCCTACAATGAGCAGTTCTTC; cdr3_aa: CASSLYPSGVSSYNEQFF